These 8 T cell receptor beta chains share one sample of origin, sequenced in a study of CD8+ T cells in alopecia areata. cDNA prepared by RNA extraction and subsequent reverse transcription served as the template for sequencing. Produced via immunoSEQ multiplex PCR; TCRdb's table is partial and in-frame only. This table holds about 160,000 clones, 75% to 90% found once. The sequences come from CD8+ T cells sorted from blood, collected at week 0. The receptors derive from a human donor with alopecia areata.

The rearrangement joins TRBV6-5 to TRBJ2-1; 8 bases are a match to TRBD2. The CDR3 loop spans 15 amino acids. J gave up 1 base and V 8 bases, and 7 bases lay outside the gene matches. Per germline, CDR1 MNHEY and CDR2 SVGAGI. CDR3 region: CASLPSGSSYNEQFF. The CDR3 bases are TGTGCCAGCCTCCCCAGCGGGAGTTCCTACAATGAGCAGTTCTTC.

The CDR3: CASSYRDRANQPQHF. CDR3 DNA sequence: TGTGCCAGCAGTTACCGGGACAGGGCCAATCAGCCCCAGCATTTT. V is TRBV27 and J is TRBJ1-5; 9 bases are a match to TRBD1. CDR1 MNHEY and CDR2 SMNVEV come from the germline V gene (reference sequence). This CDR3 spans 15 amino acids. The V segment lost 4 bases and the J segment 3 bases; nucleotides outside the gene matches: 4.

The gene calls are TRBV4-1 and TRBJ1-1, with 12 bases aligning to TRBD1. Looked up from germline, CDR1 is MGHRA and CDR2 is YSYEKL. The CDR3 contains 15 residues. Trimming removed 2 bases from V and 5 bases from J; junction bases left unmatched: 3. The CDR3 DNA is TGCGCCAGCAGCCAACCGGGACAGGGGGCGACTGAAGCTTTCTTT. Translating it yields CASSQPGQGATEAFF.

The chain is built from TRBV14 and TRBJ2-3, with 7 bases lining up with TRBD2. The junction had 8 bases not matched to a gene; V was cut back by 6 bases and J by 2 bases. The germline V gene encodes CDR1 SGHDN and CDR2 FVKESK. The CDR3 totals 15 residues. The CDR3 region has the DNA TGTGCCAGCAGGCACCACGGGGGGTCCACAGATACGCAGTATTTT. Its translation: CASRHHGGSTDTQYF.

The chain couples TRBV4-1 to TRBJ2-7; the D gene is possibly TRBD1 (6 bases). Between the trimmed V and J ends, which lost 5 bases and 4 bases, there was a span of 21 bases. CDR3 length: 16 residues. Germline V CDR1 and CDR2: MGHRA, YSYEKL. The CDR3 spells CASSVVGTLELYEQYF. CDR3 DNA sequence: TGCGCCAGCAGCGTGGTCGGGACACTCGAACTATACGAGCAGTACTTC.

V gene TRBV19 combines with J gene TRBJ2-1, with 11 bases fitting TRBD2. In germline, CDR1 is LNHDA, CDR2 SQIVND (reference sequence). J was trimmed by 4 bases and V by 10 bases; bases with no gene match: 6. The CDR3 length is 14 residues. Here the CDR3 DNA reads TGTGCCACGCGTAGCGGGGGGGCGTACAATGAGCAGTTCTTC. Its protein is CATRSGGAYNEQFF.

This chain connects TRBV19 to TRBJ1-2; D perhaps matches TRBD1 (5 bases). CDR3 size: 15 residues. Germline V CDR1 and CDR2: LNHDA, SQIVND (reference sequence). V lost 6 bases and J 3 bases, leaving 17 bases between the germline ends. The CDR3, as DNA: TGTGCCAGTAGACCGGCAGGACATCTAGACTATGGCTACACCTTC. This sequence encodes CASRPAGHLDYGYTF.

The rearrangement links TRBV5-6 to TRBJ2-1; D may be TRBD1 (6 bases). Germline V gives CDR1 SGHDT, CDR2 YYEEEE. The CDR3 totals 16 residues. V lost 1 base, J lost 2 bases, and 13 bases lay in between. DNA for the CDR3: TGTGCCAGCAGCTTGATGTTGCAGGGGCCCTACAATGAGCAGTTCTTC. This encodes CASSLMLQGPYNEQFF. Full variable domain (missing parts from reference TRBV5-6 and TRBJ2-1): DAGVTQSPTHLIKTRGQQVTLRCSPKSGHDTVSWYQQALGQGPQFIFQYYEEEERQRGNFPDRFSGHQFPNYSSELNVNALLLGDSALYLCASSLMLQGPYNEQFFGPGTRLTVL.